This T cell receptor (beta chain) comes out of a study of radiation and T cells in renal cell carcinoma. Findings and caveats of the study: From baseline, blood top tumor clonotypes peaked at 2 weeks post-radiation.

Stated time point: blood 2 weeks post-SBRT. Indicated treatment: 15 Gy SBRT to primary tumor, nephrectomy 4 weeks later. Some clones are missing from TCRdb's copy, which holds only in-frame ones; the method was immunoSEQ multiplex PCR. Of some 60,000 clones listed, around 76% were seen once; the top ten hold 6.5% to 8%. The CDR3 is 14 residues long. V lost 6 bases and J lost 3; bases outside the gene matches: 6. Germline V gene sequence: CDR1 WNHNN, CDR2 SYGVQD (reference sequence). This clone is a singleton in its sample. Its antigen is not identified. The sequence derives from a man between 60 and 70 years old with renal cell carcinoma. Sequencing was performed on blood, taken from a patient whose treatment included radiotherapy and nephrectomy. This sequence joins TRBV10-1 and TRBJ2-3; 7 bases match TRBD1. The CDR3 sequence is CASRGTEDTDTQYF. The CDR3 DNA is TGCGCCAGCAGGGGGACAGAGGATACAGATACGCAGTATTTT.